A single sample is the source of the 20 T cell receptor beta chains below, sequenced in a study of cytomegalovirus exposure and HLA in healthy donors. It was with 60 Vbeta and 13 Jbeta primers that the PCR ran. The assay was immunoSEQ multiplex PCR, and TCRdb's table has in-frame clones only and misses some. In the table there are a few hundred thousand clones, about nine tenths of which are singletons. Sequenced material: PBMCs. These receptors all come from a girl aged 2 to 10 in good health and CMV-seronegative.

The chain combines TRBV12-5 with TRBJ1-1; weak D call: TRBD1 (6 bases). Per the germline V gene, CDR1 is LGHNT and CDR2 is FRNRAP. CDR3 size: 12 residues. V lost 7 bases, J lost 7 bases, and 13 bases lay in between. CDR3 DNA sequence: TGTGCTAGTGAACGAGACAGGTTTGAAGCTTTCTTT. Protein: CASERDRFEAFF. Full variable domain (missing parts from reference TRBV12-5 and TRBJ1-1): DARVTQTPRHKVTEMGQEVTMRCQPILGHNTVFWYRQTMMQGLELLAYFRNRAPLDDSGMPKDRFSAEMPDATLATLKIQPSEPRDSAVYFCASERDRFEAFFGQGTRLTVV.

The rearrangement links TRBV6-1 to TRBJ1-5; possibly TRBD1 for D (5 bases). V lost 2 bases and J lost 0, with 14 bases in between. The CDR3 spans 17 residues. CDR1 is MNHNS, CDR2 SASEGT, per germline. DNA of the CDR3: TGTGCCAGCAGTGAACGCGGGACGGACTATAGCAATCAGCCCCAGCATTTT. This codes for CASSERGTDYSNQPQHF.

CDR3 sequence reads: CASSRVAGNNEKLFF. CDR3 bases: TGTGCCAGCAGCCGGGTGGCGGGGAATAATGAAAAACTGTTTTTT. The V gene is TRBV7-2, the J gene TRBJ1-4; D is ambiguous. The CDR3 totals 15 residues. CDR1 is SGHTA and CDR2 is FQGNSA in the germline V gene. Trimming took 5 bases from V and 4 from J, leaving 14 bases between them.

V gene TRBV9 combines with J gene TRBJ2-1; 9 bases are a match to TRBD2. Germline V gene sequence: CDR1 SGDLS, CDR2 YYNGEE. The CDR3 spans 15 residues. J lost 8 bases, V lost 2 bases, and 8 bases had no gene match. The CDR3 loop reads CASSVGLADAHEQFF. The CDR3 coding sequence is TGTGCCAGCAGCGTGGGACTAGCAGATGCGCATGAGCAGTTCTTC.

This sequence joins TRBV7-9 and TRBJ2-7; possible D gene TRBD1, 6 bases. CDR1 is SEHNR and CDR2 is FQNEAQ in the germline V gene (reference sequence). V lost 4 bases and J lost 5, with 21 bases in between. The CDR3 has 16 amino acids. CDR3 region: CASSSARGVKRDEQYF. CDR3 nucleotides: TGTGCCAGCAGCTCCGCCAGGGGCGTCAAGAGGGACGAGCAGTACTTC.

The chain employs TRBV10-3 and TRBJ1-1, with 7 bases that match TRBD1. With V trimmed by 0 bases and J by 10 bases, 8 bases remained unmatched. This CDR3 region has 14 residues. From germline, CDR1 is ENHRY and CDR2 SYGVKD. The CDR3 region has the DNA TGTGCCATCAGTGAGTCGGGCAGGGGGGATAGAGCTTTCTTT. It is translated as CAISESGRGDRAFF.

CDR3 sequence: CASSVGLAEQETQYF. In DNA, the CDR3 is TGTGCCAGCAGCGTAGGACTAGCGGAACAAGAGACCCAGTACTTC. The chain recombines TRBV9 with TRBJ2-5; TRBD2 matches 9 bases. CDR3 length: 15 residues. Germline-derived CDR1 and CDR2 are SGDLS and YYNGEE. J gave up 2 bases and V 0 bases, and 2 bases lay outside the gene matches.

This clone appeared a few times. The chain couples TRBV7-2 to TRBJ1-2; tentative D call: TRBD1 (5 bases). V shed 4 bases and J shed 8 bases, with 14 bases lying between them. The CDR3 extends over 13 amino acids. CDR1 and CDR2 from the germline V gene are SGHTA and FQGNSA. For the CDR3, the DNA is TGTGCCAGCAGCTCAGGGAGCGGGGTCGGCTACACCTTC. Encoded protein: CASSSGSGVGYTF.

The chain links TRBV7-9 to TRBJ1-2; TRBD1 matches 8 bases. The J segment lost 2 bases and the V segment lost 5 bases, leaving 10 bases of the junction unmatched. Germline CDR1 and CDR2: SEHNR and FQNEAQ (reference sequence). This CDR3 has 16 amino acids. CDR3 nucleotide sequence: TGTGCCAGCAGCCCAAACCGGGACAGGAGAAACTATGGCTACACCTTC. Its translation: CASSPNRDRRNYGYTF.

The rearrangement uses TRBV7-9 and TRBJ1-1; 7 nucleotides match TRBD1. The V segment lost 5 bases and the J segment 0 bases; nucleotides outside the gene matches: 3. The CDR3 contains 14 residues. The V gene's germline CDR1 is SEHNR and CDR2 FQNEAQ (reference sequence). The CDR3 spells CASSPGQMNTEAFF. The CDR3 coding sequence is TGTGCCAGCAGCCCGGGACAGATGAACACTGAAGCTTTCTTT.

The chain carries TRBV18 and TRBJ1-4; 7 bases line up with TRBD1. The CDR3 totals 15 residues. The V gene's germline CDR1 is KGHSH and CDR2 LQKENI. V was clipped by 4 bases and J by 4 bases; unmatched bases: 6. The CDR3 bases are TGTGCCAGCTCACGCCAGACAGGGAGTAATGAAAAACTGTTTTTT. Encoded protein: CASSRQTGSNEKLFF.

The CDR3 loop is CASSAGTGREQYF. The CDR3 DNA is TGTGCCAGCAGCGCTGGGACAGGTAGGGAGCAGTACTTC. The chain combines TRBV7-3 with TRBJ2-7; TRBD1 matches 8 bases. With 5 bases clipped from V and 7 bases from J, the junction kept 7 bases outside the gene matches. The CDR3 covers 13 residues. Germline lookup yields CDR1 SGHTA and CDR2 FQGTGA.

This rearrangement joins TRBV7-2 to TRBJ2-7, with TRBD2 matching over 8 bases. This CDR3 contains 14 residues. Germline V gene lookup returns CDR1 SGHTA and CDR2 FQGNSA. The J segment lost 6 bases and the V segment lost 5 bases, leaving 9 bases of the junction unmatched. CDR3 sequence (DNA): TGTGCCAGCAGCCCGAGCGGGGGTCTTGGCGAGCAGTACTTC. This encodes CASSPSGGLGEQYF.

The CDR3 sequence is CASSDVGGYNEQFF. The CDR3 DNA reads TGTGCCAGCAGTGACGTGGGAGGATACAATGAGCAGTTCTTC. The chain uses TRBV2 and TRBJ2-1, with TRBD2 as a possible D gene (6 bases). The V end lost 3 bases, the J end lost 4 bases, and 10 bases lay between the germline ends. This CDR3 spans 14 amino acids. Germline-derived CDR1 and CDR2 are SNHLY and FYNNEI.

The gene calls are TRBV11-2 and TRBJ1-4; D gene unclear. The CDR3 spans 14 residues. Trimming pared 0 bases from V and 7 bases from J, leaving 9 bases between. The germline CDR1 and CDR2 sequences are SGHAT and FQNNGV. This CDR3 reads CASSLDFTVEKLFF. DNA of the CDR3: TGTGCCAGCAGCTTAGATTTTACAGTTGAAAAACTGTTTTTT.

The rearrangement uses TRBV7-7 and TRBJ2-2, with D perhaps TRBD2 (6 bases). The CDR3 loop spans 14 amino acids. With 3 bases removed from V and 4 bases from J, the gap between germline ends came to 9 bases. Germline values: CDR1 SSHAT, CDR2 FNYEAQ (reference sequence). The chain's CDR3 is CASSLGLSTGELFF. CDR3 coding DNA: TGTGCCAGCAGCTTGGGACTTTCCACCGGGGAGCTGTTTTTT.

The chain is built from TRBV18 and TRBJ1-1; D might be TRBD1 (6 bases). V gave up 0 bases and J gave up 8 bases, with 10 bases separating them. Germline V CDR1 and CDR2: KGHSH, LQKENI. There are 13 residues in the CDR3. CDR3 in amino acids: CASSPPIGTEAFF. CDR3 nucleotide sequence: TGTGCCAGCTCACCACCAATAGGGACAGAAGCTTTCTTT.

The V gene is TRBV6-5, the J gene TRBJ2-5; a possible D gene is TRBD2 (6 bases). Germline V gives CDR1 MNHEY, CDR2 SVGAGI. The CDR3 covers 14 residues. Trimming left V 2 bases short and J 3 bases short, with 10 bases between. The CDR3 sequence is CASSYGGGEETQYF. In DNA form, the CDR3 reads TGTGCCAGCAGTTACGGGGGAGGTGAAGAGACCCAGTACTTC.

The genes are TRBV7-2 and TRBJ2-2, with D perhaps TRBD2 (6 bases). Germline values: CDR1 SGHTA, CDR2 FQGNSA. V shed 5 bases and J shed 4 bases, with 14 bases lying between them. CDR3 length: 15 residues. Here the CDR3 reads CASSLSAGSTGELFF. In DNA form, the CDR3 reads TGTGCCAGCAGCCTTTCGGCGGGATCCACCGGGGAGCTGTTTTTT.

The V and J genes are TRBV10-1 and TRBJ2-3, with 8 bases identical to TRBD1. Germline V gives CDR1 WNHNN, CDR2 SYGVQD (reference sequence). This CDR3 has 13 residues. Trimming at V came to 6 bases and at J to 3 bases, leaving 2 bases not matched to a gene. DNA of the CDR3: TGCGCCAGCAGAAGGACAGGGACAGATACGCAGTATTTT. The encoded protein is CASRRTGTDTQYF.